The rows below give T cell receptor beta chains drawn from one sample of a study of blood T cell repertoires in COVID-19. Libraries were prepared by immunoSEQ multiplex PCR; TCRdb keeps only in-frame clonotypes and omits some of them. The data show roughly 190,000 clones, 65% to 85% seen once. The sequenced sample consisted of peripheral blood. The receptors come from a human donor with acute or convalescent COVID-19. The donor label of this sample is uncertain. CDR3s include the opening cysteine and the closing phenylalanine or tryptophan. D genes are given only for firm matches. Size is stated for part of the rows, as once, few or many counts, or as a class when the clone is expanded.

TRBD2,TRBV18,few,TRBJ2-3,TGTGCCAGCTCACCCGGGACTAGCGGACAATTCACAGATACGCAGTATTTT,CASSPGTSGQFTDTQYF
TRBD2,TRBV19,-,TRBJ2-2,TGTGCCAGTAGTAGTTCGGGGGGATCCGCCGGGGAGCTGTTTTTT,CASSSSGGSAGELFF
TRBD1,TRBV27,-,TRBJ2-7,TGTGCCAGCAGTGCCGGGACAGGGGGTTACGAGCAGTACTTC,CASSAGTGGYEQYF
TRBD1,TRBV30,-,TRBJ1-3,TGTGCCTGGAGCTACAGGGGGGACGGAAACACCATATATTTT,CAWSYRGDGNTIYF
-,TRBV4-1,-,TRBJ1-2,TGCGCCAGCAGCCAGGTTCCGGGGGGCTATGGCTACACCTTC,CASSQVPGGYGYTF
TRBD1,TRBV2,-,TRBJ1-6,TGTGCCAGCATTATTTCGGGACAGGCTTTGAATTCACCCCTCCACTTT,CASIISGQALNSPLHF
-,TRBV28,-,TRBJ1-2,TGTGCCAGCTTTGGCCTCTATGGCTACACCTTC,CASFGLYGYTF
-,TRBV9,-,TRBJ2-2,TGTGCCAGCAGCCCCAGAGAGGTTCCCGGGGAGCTGTTTTTT,CASSPREVPGELFF
-,TRBV7-8,-,TRBJ1-1,TGTGCCAGCAGCTTAGACGAGGGCGGGAACACTGAAGCTTTCTTT,CASSLDEGGNTEAFF
-,TRBV12-3/TRBV12-4,-,TRBJ2-1,TGTGCCAGCAGTTTACGGAGGAATGAGCAGTTCTTC,CASSLRRNEQFF
-,TRBV14,many,TRBJ2-7,TGTGCCAGCAGCTCCACTCGGGGGATCTCCTACGAGCAGTACTTC,CASSSTRGISYEQYF
TRBD1,TRBV27,-,TRBJ2-7,TGTGCCAGCAGTGCCCCGGGACAGGGGGCCTACGAGCAGTACTTC,CASSAPGQGAYEQYF
-,TRBV5-5,-,TRBJ1-1,TGTGCCAGCACCCTGCGGTCGGGGAACACTGAAGCTTTCTTT,CASTLRSGNTEAFF
TRBD1,TRBV2,few,TRBJ2-7,TGTGCCAGCAGTGAGAGACAGGGGGCCTACGAGCAGTACTTC,CASSERQGAYEQYF
TRBD1,TRBV9,-,TRBJ2-7,TGTGCCAGCAGCCCACAGGGGAAATCCGAGCAGTACTTC,CASSPQGKSEQYF
TRBD1,TRBV7-3,-,TRBJ2-5,TGTGCCAGCAGCCGGGACAGGTTCCAAGAGACCCAGTACTTC,CASSRDRFQETQYF
-,TRBV9,once,TRBJ1-3,TGTGCCAGCAGCTCGACCCATCCGGGGAGGCCCGGAAACACCATATATTTT,CASSSTHPGRPGNTIYF
TRBD2,TRBV6-5,-,TRBJ2-1,TGTGCCAGCAGTTACTCGTTTAGTCGGCCGGGGGGGCGCCAGTTCTTC,CASSYSFSRPGGRQFF
-,TRBV30,-,TRBJ1-3,TGTGCCTGGGGGCTTTGGAGCCCTTCTGGAAACACCATATATTTT,CAWGLWSPSGNTIYF
-,TRBV9,few,TRBJ1-1,TGTGCCAGCAGCCTGCGGGGGGTGGGTGACACTGAAGCTTTCTTT,CASSLRGVGDTEAFF
-,TRBV6-6,-,TRBJ1-2,TGTGCCAGCAGTTCCCCCGCCACAATAAATTATGGCTACACCTTC,CASSSPATINYGYTF
TRBD1,TRBV6-4,-,TRBJ2-4,TGTGCCAGCAGTGAACGGGACAGGGTGGGGCTAGCCAAAAACATTCAGTACTTC,CASSERDRVGLAKNIQYF
-,TRBV25-1,-,TRBJ1-1,TGTGCCAGCAGTGAATACGGGGAAGCTTTCTTT,CASSEYGEAFF
TRBD1,TRBV18,few,TRBJ1-5,TGTGCCAGCTCACCGGCAGGGGGCGCGGACAGCAATCAGCCCCAGCATTTT,CASSPAGGADSNQPQHF
TRBD1,TRBV6-5,-,TRBJ1-6,TGTGCCAGCAGTTCCCGCCGGGACAGGGATTCACCCCTCCACTTT,CASSSRRDRDSPLHF
TRBD1,TRBV7-2,-,TRBJ1-6,TGTGCCAGCAGCTTAGTGACAGGGGCGTCCTATAATTCACCCCTCCACTTT,CASSLVTGASYNSPLHF
TRBD1,TRBV15,-,TRBJ1-5,TGTGCCACCAGCCGGGGACAGGGGGCTGGCAGCAATCAGCCCCAGCATTTT,CATSRGQGAGSNQPQHF
TRBD2,TRBV5-1,-,TRBJ2-2,TGCGCCAGCAGCTTGGGCAGGACTAGCGGTTCTCCGCCCGGGGAGCTGTTTTTT,CASSLGRTSGSPPGELFF
-,TRBV5-4,-,TRBJ2-5,TGTGCCAGCAGCTTCACGGGAGAAGAGACCCAGTACTTC,CASSFTGEETQYF
TRBD1,TRBV30,-,TRBJ1-5,TGTGCCTGGAGTCCTACCTGGGACAGGGACGGCAATCAGCCCCAGCATTTT,CAWSPTWDRDGNQPQHF
TRBD1,TRBV9,-,TRBJ2-2,TGTGCCAGCAGCGTGAGACAGGGATCCACCGGGGAGCTGTTTTTT,CASSVRQGSTGELFF
-,TRBV5-8,-,TRBJ1-3,TGTGCCAGCAGCCTGACAGGAAACACCATATATTTT,CASSLTGNTIYF
TRBD1,TRBV27,-,TRBJ1-2,TGTGCCAGCAAGGGACAGAACTATGGCTACACCTTC,CASKGQNYGYTF
TRBD1,TRBV6-6,-,TRBJ2-5,TGTGCCAGCAGTCGTTCTACAGGGGGCGGGGAAGAGACCCAGTACTTC,CASSRSTGGGEETQYF
TRBD2,TRBV5-6,-,TRBJ2-3,TGTGCCAGCAGCGGCCTAGCGGGGGAAGATACGCAGTATTTT,CASSGLAGEDTQYF
-,TRBV19,-,TRBJ1-1,TGTGCCAGTAGGGCCCTTATCCTGAACACTGAAGCTTTCTTT,CASRALILNTEAFF
TRBD1,TRBV28,-,TRBJ1-2,TGTGCCAGCAGCCTCCTGGGACAGGTCCTCCCCGGCACCTTC,CASSLLGQVLPGTF
TRBD2,TRBV5-1,-,TRBJ2-1,TGCGCCAGCAGCTTGGGACTAGCGGTATACAATGAGCAGTTCTTC,CASSLGLAVYNEQFF
-,TRBV29-1,-,TRBJ2-7,TGCAGCGTTGGTACAGGGTACGAGCAGTACTTC,CSVGTGYEQYF
-,TRBV7-2,-,TRBJ1-5,TGTGCCAGCAGCCCGTCAGACACGTTAATCTTATGGGATCAGCCCCAGCATTTT,CASSPSDTLILWDQPQHF
TRBD2,TRBV6-5,-,TRBJ2-3,TGTGCCAGCAAAAAAGGACTAGCGAGCACAGATACGCAGTATTTT,CASKKGLASTDTQYF
TRBD2,TRBV18,-,TRBJ2-2,TGTGCCAGCTCACCCGGCGGCGGGAGGACCGGGGAGCTGTTTTTT,CASSPGGGRTGELFF
-,TRBV2,-,TRBJ2-5,TGTGCCAGCAGACTAGGAGAGACCCAGTACTTC,CASRLGETQYF
-,TRBV11-1,-,TRBJ2-5,TGTGCCAGCAGCTTGGGGGACTCCCAAGAGACCCAGTACTTC,CASSLGDSQETQYF